The clone carrying this T cell receptor beta chain was picked up one time. Its antigen remains unknown. It may be a read error: a sequence one base away is much more abundant. The data were obtained in a study of read filtering for tumor transcriptome and immune sequencing. Study-wide context: Whole-transcriptome libraries were prepared after DNase treatment.

Regarding the study as a whole: Around 82% of IR-seq clonotypes had a single read, yet these held about 3.6% of reads.

This library used around 400 ng RNA and molecular barcoded adaptors spanning alpha/delta and beta/gamma chains. TCRdb passed the reads through MiXCR, listing each CDR3 protein once. The data show about 86,000 distinct CDR3 sequences, about 12% seen once. The CDR3 covers 14 residues. Per germline, CDR1 SQVTM and CDR2 ANQGSEA. The receptor's source is a donor over 35 with multiple myeloma. This sequence joins TRBV29-1 and TRBJ1-2; TRBD1 matches at 7 bases. The sequenced sample consisted of a population of CD138-negative cells sorted from bone marrow. The CDR3 loop is CGVEPSQGMDGYTF. In nucleotides, the CDR3 is TGCGGCGTTGAACCCTCACAGGGGATGGATGGCTACACCTTC.